The subject of this entry is one TCR beta chain. Sequencing used cDNA as its template, made by extracting RNA and reverse transcribing it. Method: immunoSEQ multiplex PCR; TCRdb's copy keeps in-frame clones and lacks some. The sample holds 160,000 or so clones, about 53% seen once. This record belongs to a study of CD8+ T cells in alopecia areata. V lost 5 bases to trimming and J lost 5 bases, with 16 bases between them. Germline V lookup: CDR1 MNHEY, CDR2 SMNVEV (reference sequence). The CDR3 runs to 15 residues. The specimen was CD8+ T cells sorted from blood, collected at week 0. The J gene is TRBJ2-1, the V gene TRBV27; tentative D call: TRBD2 (6 bases). The source of this sequence is a human donor with alopecia areata. The CDR3 coding sequence is TGTGCCAGCAGTCAGCTAGCGCGACTTGACAATGAGCAGTTCTTC. As protein: CASSQLARLDNEQFF.